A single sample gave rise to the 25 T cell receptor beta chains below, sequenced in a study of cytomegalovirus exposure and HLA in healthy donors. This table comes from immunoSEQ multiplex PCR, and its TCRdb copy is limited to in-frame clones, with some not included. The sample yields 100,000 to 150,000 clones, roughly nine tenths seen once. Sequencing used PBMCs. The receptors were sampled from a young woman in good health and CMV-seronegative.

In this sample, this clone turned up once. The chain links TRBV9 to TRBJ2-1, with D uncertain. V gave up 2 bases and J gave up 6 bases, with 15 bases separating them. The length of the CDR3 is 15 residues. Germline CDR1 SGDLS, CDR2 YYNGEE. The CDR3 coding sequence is TGTGCCAGCAGCGTTGAATCCTCACTACGCAATGAGCAGTTCTTC. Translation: CASSVESSLRNEQFF.

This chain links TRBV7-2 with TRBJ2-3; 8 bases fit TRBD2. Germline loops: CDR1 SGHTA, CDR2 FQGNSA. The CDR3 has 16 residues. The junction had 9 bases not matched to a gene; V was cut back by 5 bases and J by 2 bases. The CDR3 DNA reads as TGTGCCAGCAGCAAATATAGCGGGACGATCACAGATACGCAGTATTTT. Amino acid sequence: CASSKYSGTITDTQYF. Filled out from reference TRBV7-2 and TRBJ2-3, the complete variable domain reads GAGVSQSPSNKVTEKGKDVELRCDPISGHTALYWYRQSLGQGLEFLIYFQGNSAPDKSGLPSDRFSAERTGGSVSTLTIQRTQQEDSAVYLCASSKYSGTITDTQYFGPGTRLTVL.

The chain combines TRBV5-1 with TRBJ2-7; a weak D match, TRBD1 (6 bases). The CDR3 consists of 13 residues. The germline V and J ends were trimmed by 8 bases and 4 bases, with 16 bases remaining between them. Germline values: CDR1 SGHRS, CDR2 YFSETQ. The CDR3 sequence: CARVGSRGYEQYF. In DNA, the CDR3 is TGCGCCAGAGTCGGGTCCAGGGGTTACGAGCAGTACTTC.

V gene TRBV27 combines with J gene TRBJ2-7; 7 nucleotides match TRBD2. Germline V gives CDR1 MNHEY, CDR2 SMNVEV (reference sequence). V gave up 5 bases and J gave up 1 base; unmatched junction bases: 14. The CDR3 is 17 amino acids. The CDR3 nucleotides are TGTGCCAGCAGTCCGAGACTAGCCGACCCGCCATCCTACGAGCAGTACGTC. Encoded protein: CASSPRLADPPSYEQYV.

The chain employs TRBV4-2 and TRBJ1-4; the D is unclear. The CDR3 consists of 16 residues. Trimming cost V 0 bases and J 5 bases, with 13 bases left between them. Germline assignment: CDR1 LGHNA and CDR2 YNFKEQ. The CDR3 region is CASSQDPMGANEKLFF. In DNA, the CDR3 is TGTGCCAGCAGCCAAGATCCTATGGGCGCGAATGAAAAACTGTTTTTT.

The CDR3 region is CASSSGTGVKV. The DNA for the CDR3 is TGTGCCAGCAGCTCCGGGACAGGGGTTAAGGTC. The chain is built from TRBV6-6 and TRBJ2-7, with TRBD1 matching over 10 bases. CDR3 length: 11 residues. In germline, CDR1 is MNHNY, CDR2 SVGAGI (reference sequence).

The CDR3, as DNA: TGTGCCAGCAGTTTAGTACAGGGGGTTGAAAAACTGTTTTTT. This gives the protein CASSLVQGVEKLFF. The rearrangement links TRBV28 to TRBJ1-4; the match to TRBD1 covers 8 bases. The CDR3 contains 14 residues. V dropped 2 bases and J dropped 7; count of bases not matched to a gene: 3. Looked up from germline, CDR1 is MDHEN and CDR2 is SYDVKM. The variable domain in full, with the rest retrieved from reference TRBV28 and TRBJ1-4, is DVKVTQSSRYLVKRTGEKVFLECVQDMDHENMFWYRQDPGLGLRLIYFSYDVKMKEKGDIPEGYSVSREKKERFSLILESASTNQTSMYLCASSLVQGVEKLFFGSGTQLSVL.

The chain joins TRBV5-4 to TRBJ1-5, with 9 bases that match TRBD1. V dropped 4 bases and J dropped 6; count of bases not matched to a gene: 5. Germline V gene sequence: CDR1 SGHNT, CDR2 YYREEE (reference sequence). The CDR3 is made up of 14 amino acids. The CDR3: CASSVQGAGQPQHF. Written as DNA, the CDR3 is TGTGCCAGCAGCGTACAGGGGGCGGGTCAGCCCCAGCATTTT.

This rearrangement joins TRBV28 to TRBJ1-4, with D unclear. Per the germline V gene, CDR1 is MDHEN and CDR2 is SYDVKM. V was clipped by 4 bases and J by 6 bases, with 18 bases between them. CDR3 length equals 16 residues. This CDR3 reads CASSSRGSREDEKLFF. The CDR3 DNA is TGTGCCAGCAGTTCGCGTGGGTCCCGGGAGGATGAAAAACTGTTTTTT.

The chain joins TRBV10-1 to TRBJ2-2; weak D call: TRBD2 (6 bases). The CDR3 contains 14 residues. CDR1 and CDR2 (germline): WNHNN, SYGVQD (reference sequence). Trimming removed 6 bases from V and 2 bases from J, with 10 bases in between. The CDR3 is CASRDGSNTGELFF. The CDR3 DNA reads TGCGCCAGCAGAGACGGGAGTAACACCGGGGAGCTGTTTTTT.

The CDR3 here is CASQDRWVDEQFF. The CDR3 coding sequence is TGTGCCAGCCAGGACAGGTGGGTCGATGAGCAGTTCTTC. J is TRBJ2-1 and V is TRBV19, with TRBD1 identical over 7 bases. Germline V lookup: CDR1 LNHDA, CDR2 SQIVND (reference sequence). The CDR3 sequence is 13 residues long. V lost 9 bases, J lost 8 bases, and 10 bases stayed unmatched.

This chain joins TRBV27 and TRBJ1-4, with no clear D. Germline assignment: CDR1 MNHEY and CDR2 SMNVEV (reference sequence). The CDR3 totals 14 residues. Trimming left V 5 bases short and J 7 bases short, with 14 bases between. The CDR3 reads CASSAGFYGEKLFF. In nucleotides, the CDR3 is TGTGCCAGCAGTGCGGGGTTTTACGGTGAAAAACTGTTTTTT.

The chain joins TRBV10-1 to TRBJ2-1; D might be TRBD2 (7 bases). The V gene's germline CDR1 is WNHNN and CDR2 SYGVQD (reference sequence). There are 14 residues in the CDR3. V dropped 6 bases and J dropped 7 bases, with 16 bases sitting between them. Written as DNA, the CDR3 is TGCGCCAGCAGCCCTGGGGGGGCCACAAATGAGCAGTTCTTC. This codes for CASSPGGATNEQFF.

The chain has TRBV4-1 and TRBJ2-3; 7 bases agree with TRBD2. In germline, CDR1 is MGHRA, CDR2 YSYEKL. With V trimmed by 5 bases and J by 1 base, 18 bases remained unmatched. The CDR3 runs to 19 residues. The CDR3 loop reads CASSEILAAGHGGTDTQYF. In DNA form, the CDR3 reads TGCGCCAGCAGCGAAATCCTAGCGGCCGGCCACGGAGGCACAGATACGCAGTATTTT.

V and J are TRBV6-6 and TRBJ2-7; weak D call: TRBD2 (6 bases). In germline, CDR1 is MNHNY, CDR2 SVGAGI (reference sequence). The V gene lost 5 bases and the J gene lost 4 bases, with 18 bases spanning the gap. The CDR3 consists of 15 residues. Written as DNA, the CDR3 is TGTGCCAGCAGTACGGGTTGGAGGGGTGCTTACGAGCAGTACGTC. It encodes CASSTGWRGAYEQYV.

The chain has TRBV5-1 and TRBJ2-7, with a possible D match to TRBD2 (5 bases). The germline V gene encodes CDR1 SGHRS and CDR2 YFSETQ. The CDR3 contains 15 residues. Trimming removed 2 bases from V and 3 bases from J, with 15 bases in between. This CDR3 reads CASSFLTGSDYEQYF. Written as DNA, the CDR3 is TGCGCCAGCAGCTTTCTGACGGGGAGTGACTACGAGCAGTACTTC. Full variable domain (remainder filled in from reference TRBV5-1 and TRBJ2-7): KAGVTQTPRYLIKTRGQQVTLSCSPISGHRSVSWYQQTPGQGLQFLFEYFSETQRNKGNFPGRFSGRQFSNSRSEMNVSTLELGDSALYLCASSFLTGSDYEQYFGPGTRLTVT.

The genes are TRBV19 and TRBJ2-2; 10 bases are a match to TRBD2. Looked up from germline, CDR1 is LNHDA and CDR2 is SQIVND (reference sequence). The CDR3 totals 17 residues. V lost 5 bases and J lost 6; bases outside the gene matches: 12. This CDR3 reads CASSGLAGVITPGELFF. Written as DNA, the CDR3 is TGTGCCAGTAGTGGGCTAGCGGGAGTTATCACCCCCGGGGAGCTGTTTTTT.

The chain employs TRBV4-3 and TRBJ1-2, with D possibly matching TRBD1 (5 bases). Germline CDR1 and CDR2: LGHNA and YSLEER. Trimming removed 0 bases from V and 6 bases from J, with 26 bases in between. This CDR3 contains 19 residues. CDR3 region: CASSQDHDVVGQGGNGYTF. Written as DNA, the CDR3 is TGCGCCAGCAGCCAAGATCATGATGTGGTGGGGCAAGGCGGGAATGGCTACACCTTC.

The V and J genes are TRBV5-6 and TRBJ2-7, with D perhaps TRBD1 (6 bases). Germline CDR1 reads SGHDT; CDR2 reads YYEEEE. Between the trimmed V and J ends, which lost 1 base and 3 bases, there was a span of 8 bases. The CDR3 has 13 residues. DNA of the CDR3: TGTGCCAGCAGCTTGTGGGACAACTACGAGCAGTACTTC. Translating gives CASSLWDNYEQYF.

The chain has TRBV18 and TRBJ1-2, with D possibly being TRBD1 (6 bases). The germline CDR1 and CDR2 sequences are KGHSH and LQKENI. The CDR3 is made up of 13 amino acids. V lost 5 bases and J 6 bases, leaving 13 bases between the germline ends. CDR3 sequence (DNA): TGTGCCAGCTCAGCAGGGGATTCTAATGGCTACACCTTC. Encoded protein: CASSAGDSNGYTF.

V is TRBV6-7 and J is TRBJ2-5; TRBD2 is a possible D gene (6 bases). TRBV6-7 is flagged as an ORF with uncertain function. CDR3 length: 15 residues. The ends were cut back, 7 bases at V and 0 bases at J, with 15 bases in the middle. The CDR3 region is CASMGGPLYQETQYF. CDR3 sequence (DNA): TGTGCCAGCATGGGGGGACCGTTGTACCAAGAGACCCAGTACTTC.

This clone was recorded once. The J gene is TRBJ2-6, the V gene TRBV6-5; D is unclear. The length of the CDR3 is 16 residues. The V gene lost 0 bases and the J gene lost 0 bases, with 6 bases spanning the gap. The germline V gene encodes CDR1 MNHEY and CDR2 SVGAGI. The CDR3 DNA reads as TGTGCCAGCAGTTACTCCTCGTCCTCTGGGGCCAACGTCCTGACTTTC. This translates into CASSYSSSSGANVLTF.

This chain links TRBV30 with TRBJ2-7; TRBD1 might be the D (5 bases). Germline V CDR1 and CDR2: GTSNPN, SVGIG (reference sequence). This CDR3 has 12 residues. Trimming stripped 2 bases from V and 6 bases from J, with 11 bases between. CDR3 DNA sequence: TGTGCCTGGAGTTCAGGGCCCAGCGAGCAGTACGTC. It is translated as CAWSSGPSEQYV.

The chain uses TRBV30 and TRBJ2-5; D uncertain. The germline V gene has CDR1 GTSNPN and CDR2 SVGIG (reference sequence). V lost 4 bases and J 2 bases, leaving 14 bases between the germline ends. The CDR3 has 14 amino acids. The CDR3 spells CAWNKLTFQETQYF. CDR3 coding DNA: TGTGCCTGGAATAAACTGACATTTCAAGAGACCCAGTACTTC.

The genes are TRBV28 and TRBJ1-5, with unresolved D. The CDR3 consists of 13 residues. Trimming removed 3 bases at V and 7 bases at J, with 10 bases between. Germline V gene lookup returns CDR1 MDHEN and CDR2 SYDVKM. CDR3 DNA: TGTGCCAGCAGTTTTGGCCGAGGCCAGCCCCAGCATTTT. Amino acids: CASSFGRGQPQHF.